Below are 27 T cell receptor beta chains sequenced from a single sample in a study of blood T cell repertoires in COVID-19. TCRdb's copy holds only in-frame clones and misses some; the assay was immunoSEQ multiplex PCR. The sample consists of about 200,000 clones, 70% to 90% of them appearing once. Material for sequencing was peripheral blood. The receptors stem from a man aged 50-60 years with acute or convalescent COVID-19.

This chain uses TRBV18 with TRBJ2-2; 7 bases are a match to TRBD1. The CDR3 covers 15 residues. Germline trimming cut 3 bases from V and 4 bases from J; bases unmatched to any gene: 5. Germline assignment: CDR1 KGHSH and CDR2 LQKENI. The CDR3 nucleotides read TGTGCCAGCTCACCGAAGGGGGCAGGCACCGGGGAGCTGTTTTTT. Translation gives CASSPKGAGTGELFF.

This chain connects TRBV2 to TRBJ1-6; D is undetermined. Germline loops: CDR1 SNHLY, CDR2 FYNNEI. V gave up 10 bases and J gave up 7 bases, with 17 bases separating them. The CDR3 is 14 residues long. CDR3 loop: CATTSLRTNSPLHF. CDR3 coding DNA: TGTGCCACGACTTCGCTACGCACCAATTCACCCCTCCACTTT.

The chain uses TRBV4-1 and TRBJ1-2; 7 positions match TRBD1. V shed 5 bases and J 4 bases; nucleotides not matched to a gene: 13. In germline, CDR1 is MGHRA, CDR2 YSYEKL. This CDR3 contains 16 residues. The CDR3 spells CASSAETQGLGYGYTF. In DNA form, the CDR3 reads TGCGCCAGCAGCGCAGAGACACAGGGGCTGGGCTATGGCTACACCTTC.

The J gene is TRBJ2-7, the V gene TRBV18, with 10 bases fitting TRBD1. This CDR3 is built from 15 residues. V lost 6 bases to trimming and J lost 7 bases; unmatched junction nucleotides: 12. Germline CDR1 reads KGHSH; CDR2 reads LQKENI. The CDR3 DNA sequence: TGTGCCAGCTCCCTAGACAGGGGGCGCGTACAAGAGCAGTACTTC. It yields the protein CASSLDRGRVQEQYF.

J is TRBJ1-5 and V is TRBV6-5; possible D gene TRBD1, 6 bases. Germline V CDR1 and CDR2: MNHEY, SVGAGI. Trimming stripped 6 bases from V and 0 bases from J, with 12 bases between. The CDR3 loop spans 15 amino acids. The CDR3 reads CASSHGQNSNQPQHF. The CDR3, as DNA: TGTGCCAGCAGCCACGGACAGAATAGCAATCAGCCCCAGCATTTT.

The chain joins TRBV5-1 to TRBJ2-1; TRBD2 matches at 13 bases. The germline V gene has CDR1 SGHRS and CDR2 YFSETQ. V trimming: 5 bases; J trimming: 4 bases; junction bases outside the gene matches: 15. The CDR3 covers 19 residues. The CDR3 DNA follows: TGCGCCAGCAGTTCCAGACCGGGACTAGCGGGGAGAAATTACAATGAGCAGTTCTTC. It specifies CASSSRPGLAGRNYNEQFF.

This chain links TRBV27 with TRBJ1-2; D may be TRBD1 (6 bases). The V gene's germline CDR1 is MNHEY and CDR2 SMNVEV (reference sequence). V shed 3 bases and J shed 2 bases, with 7 bases lying between them. The CDR3 loop spans 13 amino acids. The CDR3 DNA reads TGTGCCAGCAGTTTTGGGACAAACTATGGCTACACCTTC. Residues: CASSFGTNYGYTF.

V is TRBV27 and J is TRBJ1-6; 9 bases map to TRBD1. The CDR3 runs to 17 residues. V trimming: 4 bases; J trimming: 7 bases; junction bases outside the gene matches: 11. The germline V gene has CDR1 MNHEY and CDR2 SMNVEV (reference sequence). The CDR3 bases are TGTGCCAGCAGTTACACCGGGACAGGGACGGCGAATTCACCCCTCCACTTT. Its translation is CASSYTGTGTANSPLHF.

V is TRBV2 and J is TRBJ2-7, with a tentative D call TRBD2 (6 bases). The germline V gene encodes CDR1 SNHLY and CDR2 FYNNEI. This CDR3 is 14 amino acids long. Trimming left V 8 bases short and J 0 bases short, with 14 bases between. CDR3 sequence (DNA): TGTGCCAGCCTCCGGGGGTTGAGCTCCTACGAGCAGTACTTC. Protein: CASLRGLSSYEQYF.

V and J are TRBV5-6 and TRBJ2-5, with 7 bases fitting TRBD2. V dropped 2 bases and J dropped 5; count of bases not matched to a gene: 6. CDR1 SGHDT and CDR2 YYEEEE come from the germline V gene. The CDR3 covers 14 residues. The CDR3 is CASSFGLAEETQYF. The CDR3 bases are TGTGCCAGCAGCTTCGGCCTAGCGGAGGAGACCCAGTACTTC.

The chain links TRBV5-4 to TRBJ1-2; TRBD1 aligns across 7 bases. The CDR3 runs to 14 residues. Unmatched junction bases numbered 8, after V lost 6 bases and J lost 3 bases. The germline CDR1 and CDR2 sequences are SGHNT and YYREEE (reference sequence). CDR3 nucleotides: TGTGCCAGCAACCAAGACAGGGCTTACTATGGCTACACCTTC. This codes for CASNQDRAYYGYTF.

This clone was counted a single time. The gene calls are TRBV27 and TRBJ1-5; TRBD1 matches 7 bases. The trim removed 3 bases at V and 6 bases at J, leaving 11 bases unmatched. This CDR3 comprises 16 residues. Germline values: CDR1 MNHEY, CDR2 SMNVEV (reference sequence). The CDR3 DNA reads TGTGCCAGCAGTTTCAGGGGGGACGGGGCAGGTCAGCCCCAGCATTTT. Translated: CASSFRGDGAGQPQHF.

The V call is TRBV5-1, the J call TRBJ2-7, with D perhaps matching TRBD1 (6 bases). Germline loops: CDR1 SGHRS, CDR2 YFSETQ. The V gene lost 4 bases and the J gene lost 5 bases, with 16 bases spanning the gap. This CDR3 is built from 14 residues. This CDR3 is CASSASGDLHEQYF. The CDR3 bases are TGCGCCAGCAGCGCCTCAGGGGATCTCCACGAGCAGTACTTC.

In its sample, this clone was seen once. The chain combines TRBV19 with TRBJ2-5, with D perhaps TRBD1 (5 bases). Trimming removed 6 bases at V and 5 bases at J, with 16 bases between. CDR3 length equals 14 residues. CDR1 is LNHDA and CDR2 is SQIVND in the germline V gene (reference sequence). The CDR3 loop is CASRPDIDVETQYF. The CDR3 DNA reads TGTGCCAGTAGGCCGGACATCGATGTGGAGACCCAGTACTTC.

This sequence joins TRBV3-1 (or the pseudogene TRBV3-2) and TRBJ1-1; D possibly corresponds to TRBD1 (5 bases). The V gene's germline CDR1 is LGHDT and CDR2 YNNKEL (reference sequence). Trimming removed 0 bases at V and 5 bases at J, with 10 bases between. The CDR3 is made up of 14 amino acids. DNA of the CDR3: TGTGCCAGCAGCCAAGATTGGGGGGGAACTGAAGCTTTCTTT. Translating it yields CASSQDWGGTEAFF.

This clone is a singleton in its sample. The chain has TRBV27 and TRBJ2-5; D not resolved. The CDR3 extends over 15 amino acids. Trimming removed 5 bases at V and 2 bases at J, with 15 bases between. Per germline, CDR1 MNHEY and CDR2 SMNVEV (reference sequence). The CDR3 here is CASSPRVGNQETQYF. In nucleotides, the CDR3 is TGTGCCAGCAGTCCGCGAGTGGGCAATCAAGAGACCCAGTACTTC.

The rearrangement joins TRBV30 to TRBJ1-2; D gene ambiguous. There are 13 residues in the CDR3. V was shortened by 2 bases and J by 1 base, with 8 bases between the two germline ends. Germline CDR1 and CDR2: GTSNPN and SVGIG (reference sequence). This CDR3 reads CAWSLGVNYGYTF. The CDR3 DNA sequence: TGTGCCTGGAGTTTGGGAGTTAACTATGGCTACACCTTC.

This chain joins TRBV6-5 and TRBJ2-7; tentative D call: TRBD1 (5 bases). The germline V and J ends were trimmed by 2 bases and 2 bases, with 13 bases remaining between them. The CDR3 sequence is 15 residues long. Germline V lookup: CDR1 MNHEY, CDR2 SVGAGI. As DNA, the CDR3 is TGTGCCAGCAGTTACCAGGCTGGGGCCGCCTACGAGCAGTACTTC. It is translated as CASSYQAGAAYEQYF.

This chain joins TRBV5-1 and TRBJ1-3, with D unclear. Germline lookup yields CDR1 SGHRS and CDR2 YFSETQ. V lost 7 bases to trimming and J lost 0 bases, with 14 bases between them. CDR3 length: 15 residues. The CDR3 here is CASRGSPVSGNTIYF. The CDR3 DNA reads TGCGCCAGCCGCGGGTCCCCAGTCTCTGGAAACACCATATATTTT.

CDR3 DNA sequence: TGTGCCAGCAGCCTCAACACTGAAGCTTTCTTT. Amino acids: CASSLNTEAFF. This rearrangement joins TRBV7-9 to TRBJ1-1; D call uncertain. V was pared by 5 bases and J by 2 bases, with 3 bases between. Germline CDR1 SEHNR, CDR2 FQNEAQ (reference sequence). This CDR3 spans 11 amino acids.

The chain is built from TRBV28 and TRBJ1-1; 9 nucleotides match TRBD1. Germline values: CDR1 MDHEN, CDR2 SYDVKM. Unmatched junction bases numbered 9, after V lost 6 bases and J lost 1 base. The CDR3 spans 16 residues. The CDR3 reads CASRAGTGRENTEAFF. DNA for the CDR3: TGTGCCAGCAGAGCCGGGACAGGGAGGGAGAACACTGAAGCTTTCTTT. Full variable domain (missing parts from reference TRBV28 and TRBJ1-1): DVKVTQSSRYLVKRTGEKVFLECVQDMDHENMFWYRQDPGLGLRLIYFSYDVKMKEKGDIPEGYSVSREKKERFSLILESASTNQTSMYLCASRAGTGRENTEAFFGQGTRLTVV.

To note about this clone: At one end the junction does not follow the germline gene, possibly because of a read error. The gene calls are TRBV5-1 and TRBJ1-1; 7 bases are shared with TRBD1. Looked up from germline, CDR1 is SGHRS and CDR2 is YFSETQ. The CDR3 length is 12 residues. CDR3 sequence reads: CASSHGTAPQIF. The CDR3 nucleotides are TGCGCCAGCAGCCACGGGACAGCCCCCCAGATCTTT.

The chain joins TRBV6-5 to TRBJ1-5; TRBD1 aligns across 7 bases. J lost 3 bases, V lost 2 bases, and 4 bases had no gene match. The CDR3 length is 15 residues. Germline CDR1 is MNHEY and CDR2 is SVGAGI. CDR3 protein: CASSYGGQTNQPQHF. The CDR3 nucleotides read TGTGCCAGCAGTTACGGGGGACAGACCAATCAGCCCCAGCATTTT.

V usage is TRBV6-6 and J usage is TRBJ1-2; TRBD1 matches at 9 bases. This CDR3 spans 14 amino acids. Germline V gene lookup returns CDR1 MNHNY and CDR2 SVGAGI (reference sequence). J gave up 5 bases and V 0 bases, and 1 base lay outside the gene matches. CDR3 loop: CASSYSGQGYGYTF. CDR3 sequence (DNA): TGTGCCAGCAGTTACTCAGGACAGGGGTATGGCTACACCTTC.

V is TRBV5-1 and J is TRBJ2-7; the match to TRBD2 covers 8 bases. This CDR3 spans 13 amino acids. CDR1 SGHRS and CDR2 YFSETQ come from the germline V gene. J lost 3 bases, V lost 4 bases, and 3 bases had no gene match. The CDR3 DNA reads as TGCGCCAGCAGCGCGGGGGGCTACTACGAGCAGTACTTC. Translating it yields CASSAGGYYEQYF.

This clone showed up just a few times. The chain is built from TRBV27 and TRBJ1-6, with 10 bases fitting TRBD1. The CDR3 is made up of 21 amino acids. Germline trimming cut 0 bases from V and 7 bases from J; bases unmatched to any gene: 18. Germline-derived CDR1 and CDR2 are MNHEY and SMNVEV (reference sequence). CDR3 residues: CASSLSKPGTGATPRNSPLHF. In DNA form, the CDR3 reads TGTGCCAGCAGTTTATCGAAACCCGGGACAGGGGCCACCCCTAGGAATTCACCCCTCCACTTT.

This clone was recorded once. The chain carries TRBV10-1 and TRBJ1-1; D is uncertain. The CDR3 consists of 12 residues. Germline values: CDR1 WNHNN, CDR2 SYGVQD (reference sequence). Trimming shortened V by 3 bases and J by 8 bases, and 10 bases separated the two germline ends. This CDR3 reads CASSDSKAEAFF. CDR3 coding DNA: TGCGCCAGCAGTGATAGCAAAGCAGAAGCTTTCTTT.